This T cell receptor beta chain was observed in a study of T cell repertoires in cytomegalovirus infection. Findings of the study overall: Clonotypes of TCR beta that were HLA-C-restricted and CMV-specific dominated the ex vivo response.

From the reads, TCRdb called clonotypes with MiXCR, one entry per CDR3 protein. The sample gives 500,000 to 600,000 distinct CDR3 sequences, 16% of which show up once; 20% to 30% is in the top ten. This clonotype occurred a few times. Its antigen is not known. The sequencing sample was made of CD8+ T cells from PBMCs. This TCR was recovered from a human donor in good health (CMV status not recorded). Some clones in this sample may be carry-over from other donors' samples.

CDR3 nucleotide sequence: TGTGCCAGCAGTTACAGTTACGGGGCTTCACCCCTCCACTTT. This encodes CASSYSYGASPLHF. This chain connects TRBV6-5 to TRBJ1-6, with D possibly TRBD1 on 5 matching bases. V shed 2 bases and J shed 9 bases, with 11 bases lying between them. Germline CDR1 MNHEY, CDR2 SVGAGI. The CDR3 covers 14 residues.